This TCR beta chain was obtained from a study of TIL therapy for anti-PD-1-resistant metastatic lung cancer. The libraries were made with immunoSEQ v3. The repertoire was sequenced with immunoSEQ multiplex PCR; TCRdb's copy has only in-frame clones and lacks some. The sample includes more than 50,000 clones, around 86% of them seen just once. V lost 3 bases and J 4 bases, leaving 11 bases between the germline ends. Germline CDR1 reads DFQATT; CDR2 reads SNEGSKA (reference sequence). The CDR3 has 13 amino acids. Specified time point: pre-treatment sample, taken before nivolumab and TIL therapy. The clonotype comes from a person aged 25-80 years with non-small cell lung cancer. Sample: blood, taken at baseline. The J gene is TRBJ2-3, the V gene TRBV20-1, with D unresolved. The CDR3 is CSASGQAPDTQYF. Here the CDR3 DNA reads TGCAGTGCTAGTGGGCAGGCTCCAGATACGCAGTATTTT.